This TCR beta chain was sequenced for a study of human T cells and chemical hapten exposure. Study-level background: 2% DPC applied to a roughly 2 cm by roughly 2 cm arm area sensitized donors.

CDR3 length: 14 residues. Trimming cost V 5 bases and J 4 bases; bases outside gene matches: 6. The germline gives CDR1 KGHSH, CDR2 LQKENI. TCRdb recomputed calls from the RACE reads with MiXCR, one row per CDR3 protein. The repertoire has approximately 400,000 distinct CDR3 sequences, approximately 5.1% of them found once; the top ten carry about 2.2%. Indicated time point: patch test 1, 2 weeks after DPC sensitization. Treatment given: therapeutic diphenylcyclopropenone sensitization with weekly scalp DPC. The clonotype was recovered from a woman aged 45-65 years with alopecia areata. Some clones in this sample may be carry-over from other donors' samples. The sample in question was whole blood, obtained in connection with sensitization to the hapten diphenylcyclopropenone (DPC). V and J are TRBV18 and TRBJ2-3, with 7 bases identical to TRBD2. The CDR3 DNA reads as TGTGCCAGCTCATCGCTAGCGGTCGCAGATACGCAGTATTTT. This sequence encodes CASSSLAVADTQYF.